The 7 T cell receptor beta chains given below trace back to one sample, sequenced in a study of OX40 agonist ivuxolimab in advanced cancers. Profiled with immunoSEQ multiplex PCR; TCRdb holds only in-frame clones, not every one. Of about 110,000 clones listed, about nine tenths were seen once; the top ten hold approximately 0.48%. The sequences come from CD4+ or CD8+ T cells sorted from blood, collected in a trial of the OX40 agonist ivuxolimab. These receptors all stem from an adult with an advanced solid tumor such as melanoma, head and neck, liver or kidney cancer.

J is TRBJ2-7 and V is TRBV11-2; TRBD1 matches 7 bases. Germline CDR1 SGHAT, CDR2 FQNNGV. There are 13 residues in the CDR3. With V trimmed by 2 bases and J by 6 bases, 4 bases remained unmatched. The CDR3 DNA reads as TGTGCCAGCAGCTTACCGGGACAGCCCGAGCAGTACTTC. Amino acid sequence: CASSLPGQPEQYF.

The chain recombines TRBV5-1 with TRBJ2-5; D remains unclear. The CDR3 spans 12 residues. V was trimmed by 0 bases and J by 2 bases, leaving 2 bases between them. In germline, CDR1 is SGHRS, CDR2 YFSETQ. CDR3 sequence reads: CASSLDQETQYF. CDR3 bases: TGCGCCAGCAGCTTGGATCAAGAGACCCAGTACTTC.

This clone showed up just a few times. The rearrangement joins TRBV10-1 to TRBJ2-2; the D gene could be TRBD1 or TRBD2 (5 bases each). V lost 6 bases and J 6 bases, leaving 11 bases between the germline ends. There are 13 residues in the CDR3. CDR1 and CDR2 from the germline V gene are WNHNN and SYGVQD (reference sequence). CDR3: CASRRGPSGELFF. In DNA, the CDR3 is TGCGCCAGCAGGAGGGGACCTTCCGGGGAGCTGTTTTTT.

In regard to this clone: This same CDR3 is encoded by further DNA sequences in the sample. The CDR3 DNA is TGTGCCTGGAGGGGTCAGGGAAATCAGCCCCAGCATTTT. It specifies CAWRGQGNQPQHF. This rearrangement joins TRBV30 to TRBJ1-5; possible D gene TRBD1, 5 bases. Germline assignment: CDR1 GTSNPN and CDR2 SVGIG (reference sequence). The CDR3 totals 13 residues. The ends were cut back, 3 bases at V and 4 bases at J, with 10 bases in the middle.

The V and J genes are TRBV7-3 and TRBJ2-3; the D is unclear. Per germline, CDR1 SGHTA and CDR2 FQGTGA. V was pared by 2 bases and J by 1 base, with 10 bases between. The CDR3 has 15 amino acids. The CDR3, as DNA: TGTGCCAGCAGCTTACTCAAACGAGGCACAGATACGCAGTATTTT. This encodes CASSLLKRGTDTQYF. Complete variable domain (other parts from reference TRBV7-3 and TRBJ2-3): GAGVSQTPSNKVTEKGKYVELRCDPISGHTALYWYRQSLGQGPEFLIYFQGTGAADDSGLPNDRFFAVRPEGSVSTLKIQRTERGDSAVYLCASSLLKRGTDTQYFGPGTRLTVL.

V and J are TRBV2 and TRBJ2-7; perhaps TRBD1 as D (6 bases). Trimming cost V 7 bases and J 1 base, with 8 bases left between them. The CDR3 extends over 12 amino acids. The V gene's germline CDR1 is SNHLY and CDR2 FYNNEI. The CDR3 DNA reads as TGTGCCAGCACGCAGGGGTCCTACGAGCAGTACTTC. Translation gives CASTQGSYEQYF.

The chain employs TRBV7-9 and TRBJ2-3, with D perhaps TRBD1 or TRBD2 (5 bases each). The germline V gene has CDR1 SEHNR and CDR2 FQNEAQ (reference sequence). This CDR3 comprises 14 residues. V was trimmed by 1 base and J by 5 bases, leaving 10 bases between them. The CDR3 region has the DNA TGTGCCAGCAGCTTAGGGGGCGCGGGAGATACGCAGTATTTT. As protein: CASSLGGAGDTQYF.